This record looks at one T cell receptor beta chain sequence and its context. No antigen is known for it. CDR3 length: 13 residues. V was trimmed by 1 base and J by 11 bases, leaving 14 bases between them. Germline CDR1 reads MGHRA; CDR2 reads YSYEKL. Study-wide results and limits: The larger cohort examined one V-J beta rearrangement, not whole repertoires. Greatest tumor Treg TCR overlap was with tumor naive CD4+ cells.

After constant-region reverse-primer amplification, full-length variable regions underwent semi-nested PCR with Nested Universal Primer A. One entry per CDR3 protein results from TCRdb running MiXCR on the 5' RACE reads. The sample lists around 52,000 distinct CDR3 sequences; around 26% were seen once. Memory CD4+ cells were defined as CD4+CD45RO+CD25-. This TCR came from a female donor with breast cancer. This chain joins TRBV4-1 and TRBJ1-1, with D perhaps TRBD1 (6 bases). Sequencing used tumor-infiltrating memory CD4+ T cells sorted from the breast tumor. Described subset: memory CD4+ T cells, CD4+CD45RO+CD25-. The CDR3 protein is CASSQGGAGKAFF. CDR3 nucleotides: TGCGCCAGCAGCCAAGGGGGGGCAGGGAAGGCTTTCTTT.